This T cell receptor (beta chain) appears in the sequencing data of a study of CD8 T cells in ankylosing spondylitis. Overall study results and limits: The clones that were linked to disease were reported to be significantly enriched in matched synovial fluid samples from ankylosing spondylitis patients. Characteristic of ankylosing spondylitis blood, it appeared, was a TCR beta motif comprising roughly 8 highly homologous variants.

On this clonotype itself: Its cognate antigen is unknown.

Trimming stripped 3 bases from V and 5 bases from J, with 9 bases between. This CDR3 has 12 amino acids. CDR1 is DFQATT and CDR2 is SNEGSKA in the germline V gene (reference sequence). Libraries of TCR beta came from quantitative 5'-RACE with molecular barcodes. TCRdb used MiXCR to reprocess the 5' RACE reads, holding one entry per CDR3 protein. The data show about 540,000 distinct CDR3 sequences, with over 9.5% seen just once and nearly 7% held by the top ten. The chain recombines TRBV20-1 with TRBJ2-3; D may be TRBD1 (6 bases). The TCR was taken from a male donor with ankylosing spondylitis. The sequencing sample was made of blood, either unsorted or a sorted T cell fraction (not recorded which). Here the CDR3 reads CSAREDRDTQYF. Written as DNA, the CDR3 is TGCAGTGCTAGGGAGGACAGAGATACGCAGTATTTT.